This TCR beta chain comes out of a study of response to subunit inactivated influenza vaccine. Study-wide points: The authors offered the suggestion that each seasonal influenza vaccination recruits few new T cells.

Using its own MiXCR run on the RT-PCR reads, TCRdb lists one record per CDR3 protein. The table lists about 780,000 distinct CDR3 sequences, 15% to 20% of them singletons. This clonotype was detected only a few times. Antigen: not known. CDR1 is DFQATT, CDR2 SNEGSKA, per germline (reference sequence). The CDR3 is 13 amino acids. V shed 8 bases, J shed 1 base, and the junction held 5 bases outside the gene matches. The source was PBMCs from blood, collected about 5 days after vaccination. The chain couples TRBV20-1 to TRBJ2-3; 8 bases are a match to TRBD2. The TCR comes from a man aged 50 to 59 who received an inactivated influenza vaccine. CDR3: CSCGGLGTDTQYF. The CDR3 DNA is TGCAGTTGCGGGGGGTTGGGCACAGATACGCAGTATTTT.